The entry that follows covers one T cell receptor beta chain sequence. The antigen is unknown. The missing CDR3 end, 3 residues past where the read stops, is filled in from the germline J gene. These data are taken from a study of T cells in women clearing cervical HPV infection. Study as a whole: Blood came at first lesion visit for cases, post-clearance for controls. For cases, blood was sampled a median approximately 150 days after lesion detection, interquartile range about 90 to 210 days. Study conclusions and caveats: A classifier using richness and V gene abundances reached an AUC of approximately 0.8. Repertoire richness, not evenness, was significantly elevated in CIN3+ cases versus controls.

The V gene's germline CDR1 is SGHVS and CDR2 FQNEAQ. CDR3 length equals 17 residues. Profiled with immunoSEQ multiplex PCR; TCRdb holds only in-frame clones, not every one. The sample table includes 25,000 to 35,000 clones. The sequencing input was blood buffy coat. The TCR was taken from a woman between 18 and 70 years old with a cervical HPV16 infection that either progressed to CIN3+ or cleared (not recorded which). V is TRBV7-8 and J is TRBJ1-2; 8 positions match TRBD1. The CDR3 DNA, read in part, is TGTGCCAGCAGCTTAGCGCGGGACAGGTCTTTAACAGGGGGC. Translating it yields CASSLARDRSLTGG. The whole CDR3 protein reads CASSLARDRSLTGGYTF.